This record looks at one T cell receptor (beta chain) sequence and its context. Its antigen is unidentified. For donors with ophthalmopathy, the disease showed moderate-to-severe activity, reached CAS ≥3 and NOSPECS ≥4, and had lasted under 3 months. Clinical symptoms, serum thyroxine, TRAb, thyroid ultrasound and orbital computed tomography formed the basis of diagnosis. RNA transcripts were the source from which TCR beta CDR3 regions were amplified. HTBI primers served in a first-round RT-PCR, which a second-round multiplex PCR followed. TCRdb re-derived calls from the multiplex PCR reads in MiXCR, one entry per CDR3 protein. The table shows almost 400,000 distinct CDR3 sequences, with about a sixth occurring only once. The data were obtained in a study of Graves' ophthalmopathy and Graves' hyperthyroidism. The study, taken as a whole, reports: Ophthalmopathy and stable hyperthyroidism were discriminated by a 13-signature model, with approximately 88% sensitivity and approximately 77% specificity.

Germline CDR1 ENHRY, CDR2 SYGVKD. The junction had 5 bases not matched to a gene; V was cut back by 3 bases and J by 2 bases. The CDR3 runs 15 residues. V usage is TRBV10-3 and J usage is TRBJ2-7; 9 bases map to TRBD1. The receptor's source is a woman aged 18-29 years with Graves' ophthalmopathy. Sequencing was performed on peripheral blood. The CDR3 DNA is TGTGCCATCAGTGACGATCGACAGGGGGCCTACGAGCAGTACTTC. This encodes CAISDDRQGAYEQYF.